One sample yielded the 10 T cell receptor beta chains listed below, sequenced in a study of CD8 T cells in Susac syndrome. RNA was extracted with the RNeasy kit, and a quantity of roughly 0.45 to 1 ug was reverse transcribed using random hexamers. TCRdb recomputed calls from the immunoSEQ multiplex PCR reads with MiXCR, one row per CDR3 protein. The top ten clones hold more than 0.06% of a sample with about 300,000 distinct CDR3 sequences, just over 90% of them seen once. Material: CD4+ T cells from PBMCs. These TCRs come from a human donor with multiple sclerosis.

The rearrangement uses TRBV6-2 or TRBV6-3 and TRBJ2-2; 8 nucleotides line up with TRBD1. The CDR3 loop spans 15 amino acids. V dropped 7 bases and J dropped 4; count of bases not matched to a gene: 8. Germline V gene lookup returns CDR1 MNHEY and CDR2 SVGEGT. The CDR3 here is CASKADRVTTGELFF. The CDR3 DNA follows: TGTGCCAGCAAAGCGGACAGGGTAACCACCGGGGAGCTGTTTTTT.

V and J are TRBV2 and TRBJ1-1; the D is unclear. The germline CDR1 and CDR2 sequences are SNHLY and FYNNEI. The V and J ends lost 7 bases and 1 base respectively, with 16 bases between them. This CDR3 comprises 15 residues. The CDR3 bases are TGTGCCAGCACTGAGCGGGCTTTGAGGAACACTGAAGCTTTCTTT. This encodes CASTERALRNTEAFF.

This CDR3 reads CASSRAGGSYNEQFF. CDR3 bases: TGTGCCAGCAGTCGGGCGGGGGGATCCTACAATGAGCAGTTCTTC. The J gene is TRBJ2-1, the V gene TRBV12-3 or TRBV12-4; 8 nucleotides agree with TRBD2. V was clipped by 5 bases and J by 1 base; unmatched bases: 4. The CDR3 contains 15 residues.

The chain has TRBV2 and TRBJ2-1; D is undetermined. V was pared by 10 bases and J by 8 bases, with 12 bases between. This CDR3 comprises 11 residues. The V gene's germline CDR1 is SNHLY and CDR2 FYNNEI. For the CDR3, the DNA is TGTGCCACCTCCCCCGCGGATGAGCAGTTCTTC. Protein product: CATSPADEQFF.

A single count supports this clonotype. Since the CDR3 does not end with the conserved phenylalanine or tryptophan, this likely comes from a read error. The chain joins TRBV18 to TRBJ1-1; D not resolved. CDR1 KGHSH and CDR2 LQKENI come from the germline V gene. The length of the CDR3 is 14 residues. The germline V and J ends were trimmed by 3 bases and 4 bases, with 12 bases remaining between them. DNA for the CDR3: TGTGCCAGCTCACCGGATAGCCGGGGCACTGAAGCTTTCGTT. It is translated as CASSPDSRGTEAFV.

The rearrangement uses TRBV18 and TRBJ1-1; D is possibly TRBD1 (5 bases). The V end lost 1 base, the J end lost 5 bases, and 11 bases lay between the germline ends. Germline V lookup: CDR1 KGHSH, CDR2 LQKENI. This CDR3 contains 14 residues. Here the CDR3 DNA reads TGTGCCAGCTCACCACAATCAGGGCAGACTGAAGCTTTCTTT. It yields the protein CASSPQSGQTEAFF.

J is TRBJ1-2 and V is TRBV3-1, with a possible D match to TRBD1 (5 bases). Deletions cut 2 bases from V and 7 bases from J, with 14 bases between. This CDR3 has 14 amino acids. The germline CDR1 and CDR2 sequences are LGHDT and YNNKEL (reference sequence). CDR3 sequence (DNA): TGTGCCAGCAGCCAACAGGGCGCGCATTCTGGCTACACCTTC. It encodes CASSQQGAHSGYTF.

This clonotype has only one observation. V and J are TRBV29-1 and TRBJ2-7, with a weak D call TRBD1 (6 bases). CDR3 length equals 13 residues. The germline CDR1 and CDR2 sequences are SQVTM and ANQGSEA. Trimming took off 4 bases at V and 3 bases at J, with 13 bases between the two ends. DNA for the CDR3: TGCAGCGTTGGCGGAGGCAGGGGCTACGAGCAGTACTTC. The encoded protein is CSVGGGRGYEQYF.

The chain couples TRBV16 to TRBJ1-5, with D possibly being TRBD1 (5 bases). V lost 8 bases to trimming and J lost 3 bases, with 17 bases between them. Germline V gene data show CDR1 as KGHSY and CDR2 as FQNENV. This CDR3 has 15 amino acids. The chain's CDR3 is CASSRGARDNQPQHF. The CDR3 coding sequence is TGTGCCAGCTCCCGTGGGGCTAGGGACAATCAGCCCCAGCATTTT.

This sequence joins TRBV7-9 and TRBJ2-1, with TRBD2 matching 11 bases. CDR1 is SEHNR and CDR2 is FQNEAQ in the germline V gene (reference sequence). The junction had 16 bases not matched to a gene; V was cut back by 6 bases and J by 9 bases. CDR3 length: 17 amino acids. In DNA form, the CDR3 reads TGTGCCAGCAGATTTACGGGACTAGCGGAGGGACCCGGTGAGCAGTTCTTC. Amino acids: CASRFTGLAEGPGEQFF.